This TCR beta chain was identified in a study of shared clonotypes between healthy human individuals. This clone has a single count. Naive CD8 cells comprised CD45RO-negative, CCR7-positively selected cells, excluding terminally differentiated effector memory CD45RA+ cells. Method: immunoSEQ multiplex PCR; TCRdb's copy keeps in-frame clones and lacks some. The sample includes about 2.1 million clones, just under 95% seen only once; the top ten take more than 1.5%. Trimming cost V 6 bases and J 7 bases; bases outside gene matches: 17. This CDR3 region has 17 residues. Germline lookup yields CDR1 LNHNV and CDR2 YYDKDF (reference sequence).

The source material was naive CD8+ T cells from PBMCs. The J gene is TRBJ1-5, the V gene TRBV15; 8 positions match TRBD1. This TCR was sampled from a man aged 18 to 29 in good health. Some clones in this sample may be carry-over from other donors' samples. CDR3 amino acids: CATRYAGGGQLDQPQHF. The CDR3 nucleotides are TGTGCCACCAGGTATGCAGGGGGCGGCCAACTGGACCAGCCCCAGCATTTT.